Described below is a single TCR beta chain sequence and its context. Its antigen remains unknown. The entry originates in a study of beta chain features in type 1 diabetes. The wider study: Cells sorted and examined across all samples totaled around 110,000,000. Whole-study findings and limits: When Type 1 diabetes patients were examined, their TCRB CDR3s proved moderately but significantly shorter in all four CD4+ subsets. There were fewer insertions and more deletions at the VDJ junctions of type 1 diabetes patients.

Of the isolated RNA, all was reverse transcribed, and so the sequenced material was expressed TCRB transcripts. For naive, central memory and regulatory T cell samples, reads averaged roughly 4 million. The data were produced by immunoSEQ multiplex PCR, yet TCRdb's version contains in-frame clones alone and is incomplete. This table holds around 56,000 clones, approximately 52% found once. CDR1 MNHEY and CDR2 SVGAGI come from the germline V gene. With 5 bases removed from V and 3 bases from J, the gap between germline ends came to 12 bases. The CDR3 covers 14 residues. What was sequenced was Tregs from blood. The chain employs TRBV6-5 and TRBJ2-3, with D possibly matching TRBD2 (6 bases). The TCR sequence derives from a woman aged 40 to 50 with type 1 diabetes. The CDR3 spells CASSRRDGTDTQYF. The CDR3 bases are TGTGCCAGCAGTCGGAGGGATGGTACAGATACGCAGTATTTT.